This TCR beta chain was obtained from a study of blood T cell repertoires in COVID-19. Study summary: The origin of the acute and convalescent COVID-19 samples was the United States, Italy and Spain. Nucleic acid was either cDNA or gDNA, and it came from T cells, B-cell-depleted T cells, or PBMCs.

Authors' analysis steps: Estimation of nucleated cell counts was performed using reference gene primer amplification. The method was immunoSEQ multiplex PCR; TCRdb's version includes in-frame clones alone and lacks a portion of them. That table furnishes V, J and clone size, whereas the DNA furnished D and trimming. The sample carries 85,000 or so clones, 90% to 95% recorded once. Trimming shortened V by 5 bases and J by 3 bases, and 14 bases separated the two germline ends. This CDR3 region has 14 residues. Germline loops: CDR1 MNHEY, CDR2 SVGEGT. This sequence was found in a human donor with active COVID-19. The donor label of this sample is uncertain. The sequenced material came from peripheral blood. The chain has TRBV6-2 or TRBV6-3 and TRBJ2-7, with D perhaps matching TRBD2 (6 bases). The CDR3 bases are TGTGCCAGCAGTCCGGGACTTCAAATCTACGAGCAGTACTTC. It yields the protein CASSPGLQIYEQYF.